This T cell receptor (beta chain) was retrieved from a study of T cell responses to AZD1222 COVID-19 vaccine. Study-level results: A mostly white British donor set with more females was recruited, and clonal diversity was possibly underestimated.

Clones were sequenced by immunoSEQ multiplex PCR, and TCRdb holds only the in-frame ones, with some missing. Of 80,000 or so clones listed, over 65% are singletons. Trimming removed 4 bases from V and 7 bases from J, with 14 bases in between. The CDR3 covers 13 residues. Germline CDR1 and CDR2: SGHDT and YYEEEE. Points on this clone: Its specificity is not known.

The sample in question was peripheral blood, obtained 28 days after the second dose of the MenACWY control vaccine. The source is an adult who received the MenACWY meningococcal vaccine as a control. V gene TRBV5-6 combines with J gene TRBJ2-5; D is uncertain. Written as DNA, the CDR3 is TGTGCCAGCAGCGATGACCCTGGTGGGACCCAGTACTTC. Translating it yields CASSDDPGGTQYF.